This is a list of T cell receptor beta chains from one sample in a study of graft-versus-host responses after intestinal transplantation. Assay: immunoSEQ multiplex PCR; the TCRdb copy retains only in-frame clones and omits some. The sample contains approximately 100,000 clones, around 88% of which appear only once. Sequencing was performed on PBMCs, taken 255 days after intestinal transplant. These receptors originate from a human patient who received an intestinal transplant, so some T cells may come from the graft donor. The CDR3 runs from the conserved cysteine through the conserved F or W. The D gene is left open where the match is weak. Some rows have no size entry. The others give once, few or many, or a class for an expanded clone.

d_gene	v_gene	j_gene	len	abundance	CDR3nt	CDR3aa
.	TRBV27	TRBJ2-2	14	once	TGTGCCAGCAGCCCCCTTCAGGACACCGGGGAGCTGTTTTTT	CASSPLQDTGELFF
TRBD1	TRBV28	TRBJ1-2	15	.	TGTGCCAGCACCCTTTTAGGGGACAGACCCTATGGCTACACCTTC	CASTLLGDRPYGYTF
.	TRBV14	TRBJ2-1	14	.	TGTGCCAGCAGCCAAGTTAGGGAGCGGGTCGGGCAGTTCTTC	CASSQVRERVGQFF
TRBD1	TRBV5-1	TRBJ2-7	16	.	TGCGCCAGCAGCTTGGGGCCCGGGACAGGGCCCTACGAGCAGTACTTC	CASSLGPGTGPYEQYF
.	TRBV7-6	TRBJ2-1	13	.	TGTGCCAGCAACTCAGGGAGTTTGGATGAGCAGTTCTTC	CASNSGSLDEQFF
TRBD2	TRBV2	TRBJ2-5	13	.	TGTGCCAGCAGTGGGACTAGCCAAGAGACCCAGTACTTC	CASSGTSQETQYF
.	TRBV7-9	TRBJ2-3	14	.	TGTGCCAGCAGCCCCACTCGAGATGTGGATACGCAGTATTTT	CASSPTRDVDTQYF
.	TRBV19	TRBJ1-1	15	.	TGTGCCAGTAGTATGCAGGGGTTAGTGAACACTGAAGCTTTCTTT	CASSMQGLVNTEAFF
.	TRBV28	TRBJ2-5	12	.	TGTGCCAGCGGGGTGTTTTTAGAGACCCAGTACTTC	CASGVFLETQYF
TRBD1	TRBV11-3	TRBJ2-2	17	once	TGTGCCAGCAGCCCATACTGGACAGGGAATAGCACCGGGGAGCTGTTTTTT	CASSPYWTGNSTGELFF
TRBD1	TRBV9	TRBJ1-6	13	.	TGTGCCAGCAGCGACCGACAGGGATCACCCCTCCACTTT	CASSDRQGSPLHF
.	TRBV18	TRBJ2-3	14	.	TGTGCCAGCTCACCCCCCCTATTCACAGATACGCAGTATTTT	CASSPPLFTDTQYF
TRBD1	TRBV28	TRBJ2-4	12	few	TGTGCCAGCAGAAACAGGGGGAACATTCAGTACTTC	CASRNRGNIQYF
TRBD2	TRBV10-3	TRBJ2-1	15	.	TGTGCCACCCTTAAACAGCTAGCGGGAGGCGATGAGCAGTTCTTC	CATLKQLAGGDEQFF
.	TRBV28	TRBJ1-1	13	.	TGTGCCAGCAGAGGGGGGGTTGTCACTGAAGCTTTCTTT	CASRGGVVTEAFF
.	TRBV11-3	TRBJ1-4	13	.	TGTGCCAGCACCCCTCGGGAGGGAGAAAAACTGTTTTTT	CASTPREGEKLFF
.	TRBV5-4	TRBJ1-6	15	.	TGTGCCAGCAGCTTGGACAGGGTCCCTAATTCACCCCTCCACTTT	CASSLDRVPNSPLHF
TRBD1	TRBV6-5	TRBJ2-3	14	.	TGTGCCAGCAGTTTGATCCAGGGGGCGGATACGCAGTATTTT	CASSLIQGADTQYF
.	TRBV5-1	TRBJ1-2	14	once	TGCGCCAGCAGCTTGGCCGGAGAAAGTTCTGGCTACACCTTC	CASSLAGESSGYTF
TRBD2	TRBV18	TRBJ2-2	18	once	TGTGCCAGCTCACCCCTAGGACTAGCGGGGGCTCGGACCGGGGAGCTGTTTTTT	CASSPLGLAGARTGELFF
.	TRBV2	TRBJ2-3	15	.	TGTGCCAGCGGTCTCGGCTACTCTAGCACAGATACGCAGTATTTT	CASGLGYSSTDTQYF
TRBD1	TRBV4-3	TRBJ2-2	18	.	TGCGCCAGCAGCCAAGATCGCGGACAGGTGGGGAACACCGGGGAGCTGTTTTTT	CASSQDRGQVGNTGELFF
.	TRBV9	TRBJ2-1	13	.	TGTGCCAGCAGCCCCCGAGTCTACAATGAGCAGTTCTTC	CASSPRVYNEQFF
.	TRBV7-8	TRBJ1-2	15	.	TGTGCCAGCAGCTTATTTACAGGTTGGGTGAATGGCTACACCTTC	CASSLFTGWVNGYTF
.	TRBV27	TRBJ2-3	15	.	TGTGCCAGCAGTGGAAGGCAAGGTACCACAGATACGCAGTATTTT	CASSGRQGTTDTQYF
.	TRBV19	TRBJ2-2	14	.	TGTGCCAGTAGTGAGCCAGGGGACACCGGGGAGCTGTTTTTT	CASSEPGDTGELFF
.	TRBV7-2	TRBJ2-7	15	few	TGTGCCAGCAGCTTAGGCGGGGCCAGCTCCTACGAGCAGTACTTC	CASSLGGASSYEQYF
TRBD1	TRBV5-1	TRBJ2-4	15	.	TGCGCCAGCAGCCTTAACCGGGACAGGGGGTACATTCAGTACTTC	CASSLNRDRGYIQYF
TRBD2	TRBV5-6	TRBJ2-1	17	.	TGTGCCAGCAGCCGAAGGAGCTTGAGCGGGGGGCACAATGAGCAGTTCTTC	CASSRRSLSGGHNEQFF
.	TRBV27	TRBJ1-5	13	.	TGTGCCAGCGGGCTCCGAGTCAATCAGCCCCAGCATTTT	CASGLRVNQPQHF
TRBD2	TRBV27	TRBJ2-1	15	few	TGTGCCAGCAGTTTGGGCGGGGGGGGCCTAGGGGAGCAGTTCTTC	CASSLGGGGLGEQFF
.	TRBV19	TRBJ2-1	15	.	TGTGCCAGTAGTTCCGGACTGGTCCCCTACAATGAGCAGTTCTTC	CASSSGLVPYNEQFF
.	TRBV11-2	TRBJ2-7	14	.	TGTGCCAGCAGCCGCCGCGGTTGGGGCTACGAGCAGTACTTC	CASSRRGWGYEQYF
.	TRBV2	TRBJ1-2	13	.	TGTGCCAGCAGTGATTTCCCCGGGAATGGCTACACCTTC	CASSDFPGNGYTF
.	TRBV6-5	TRBJ1-2	13	.	TGTGCCAGCAGTGTAGACCGAGATGGGGGCTACACCTTC	CASSVDRDGGYTF
TRBD1	TRBV13	TRBJ1-5	20	.	TGTGCCAGCAGCTTCGAGTTTCCGGGACAGGGGCGACATAGCAATCAGCCCCAGCATTTT	CASSFEFPGQGRHSNQPQHF
.	TRBV2	TRBJ2-6	14	.	TGTGCCAGCATCACAGCATCTGGGGCCAACGTCCTGACTTTC	CASITASGANVLTF
.	TRBV10-2	TRBJ1-1	12	.	TGCGCCAGCACGCACGGGGACACTGAAGCTTTCTTT	CASTHGDTEAFF
.	TRBV19	TRBJ1-6	16	.	TGTGCCAGTAGTGATGGAGGGAAGCGACCCTTATCACCCCTCCACTTT	CASSDGGKRPLSPLHF
.	TRBV5-1	TRBJ1-1	14	.	TGCGCCAGCAGCCTAGAGGGGGGAAGCACTGAAGCTTTCTTT	CASSLEGGSTEAFF
.	TRBV6-5	TRBJ2-7	14	.	TGTGCCAGCAGTGAATACCGGGTCCGCTACGAGCAGTACTTC	CASSEYRVRYEQYF
.	TRBV19	TRBJ1-1	12	few	TGTGCCAGTAGCGCCCGGGCTGCTGAAGCTTTCTTT	CASSARAAEAFF
.	TRBV7-2	TRBJ2-1	14	.	TGTGCCAGCAGCCTTGGACTGTACTACAATGAGCAGTTCTTC	CASSLGLYYNEQFF
.	TRBV4-2	TRBJ2-2	17	few	TGTGCCAGCAGCCTAATAACAGGGCAGCCTGGCACCGGGGAGCTGTTTTTT	CASSLITGQPGTGELFF
TRBD1	TRBV30	TRBJ1-3	14	.	TGTGCCTGGGGTACAGGGGCCTCTGGAAACACCATATATTTT	CAWGTGASGNTIYF
.	TRBV7-9	TRBJ2-1	12	.	TGTGCCAGCAGCGAAGGCGTCAATGAGCAGTTCTTC	CASSEGVNEQFF
TRBD2	TRBV5-1	TRBJ2-7	15	.	TGCGCCAGCAGCTTGGTGGCGGGAGGGACCTACGAGCAGTACTTC	CASSLVAGGTYEQYF
TRBD1	TRBV6-5	TRBJ2-7	14	.	TGTGCCAGCAGTTATGGACAGGGGAACTACGAGCAGTACTTC	CASSYGQGNYEQYF
TRBD2	TRBV7-6	TRBJ2-2	16	.	TGTGCCAGCAGCTTAGAGCAAGGGAGGGGCACCGGGGAGCTGTTTTTT	CASSLEQGRGTGELFF
.	TRBV10-2	TRBJ2-2	13	once	TGCGCCCTTAGCAGGCTATTCGGTCGGGAGCTGTTTTTT	CALSRLFGRELFF
.	TRBV4-3	TRBJ1-1	14	.	TGCGCCAGCAGCCAAGTAACAGGGAGGACTGAAGCTTTCTTT	CASSQVTGRTEAFF
.	TRBV28	TRBJ1-4	12	few	TGTGCCAGCAGTGGGGGGAATGAAAAACTGTTTTTT	CASSGGNEKLFF
.	TRBV16	TRBJ1-1	11	.	TGTGCCAGCAGCCGTAACACTGAAGCTTTCTTT	CASSRNTEAFF
.	TRBV15	TRBJ2-7	16	.	TGTGCCACCAGCAGAGATCCGAGACAGGAGATTTACGAGCAGTACTTC	CATSRDPRQEIYEQYF
TRBD1	TRBV10-2	TRBJ1-1	12	.	TGCGCCAGCAGGGACAGGATAACTGAAGCTTTCTTT	CASRDRITEAFF